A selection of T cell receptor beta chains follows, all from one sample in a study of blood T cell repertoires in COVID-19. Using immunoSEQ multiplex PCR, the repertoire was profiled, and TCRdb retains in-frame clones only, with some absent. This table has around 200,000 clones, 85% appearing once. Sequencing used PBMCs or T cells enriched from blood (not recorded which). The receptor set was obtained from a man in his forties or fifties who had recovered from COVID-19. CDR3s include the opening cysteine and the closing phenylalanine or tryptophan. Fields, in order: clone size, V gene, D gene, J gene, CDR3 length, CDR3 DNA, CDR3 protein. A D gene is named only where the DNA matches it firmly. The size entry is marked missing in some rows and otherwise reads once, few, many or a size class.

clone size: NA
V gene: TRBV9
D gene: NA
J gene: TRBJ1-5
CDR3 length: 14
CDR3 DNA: TGTGCCAGCAGCCCGGGGGGCTCCAATCAGCCCCAGCATTTT
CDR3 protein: CASSPGGSNQPQHF

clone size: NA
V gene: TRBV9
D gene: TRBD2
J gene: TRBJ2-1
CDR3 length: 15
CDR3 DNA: TGTGCCAGCAGCGTAGCTACTAGCGGGAGAATTGAGCAGTTCTTC
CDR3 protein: CASSVATSGRIEQFF

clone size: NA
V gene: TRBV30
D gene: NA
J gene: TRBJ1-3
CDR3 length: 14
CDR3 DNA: TGTGCCTGGAGTGTGGTAGCCTCTGGAAACACCATATATTTT
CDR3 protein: CAWSVVASGNTIYF

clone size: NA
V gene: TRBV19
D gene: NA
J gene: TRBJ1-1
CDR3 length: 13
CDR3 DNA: TGTGCCAGTGGGGACACGGGGAACACTGAAGCTTTCTTT
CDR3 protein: CASGDTGNTEAFF

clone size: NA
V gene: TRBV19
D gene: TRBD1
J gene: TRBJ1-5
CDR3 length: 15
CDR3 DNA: TGTGCCAGTAGTAAACAGGGGTGGACCAATCAGCCCCAGCATTTT
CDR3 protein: CASSKQGWTNQPQHF

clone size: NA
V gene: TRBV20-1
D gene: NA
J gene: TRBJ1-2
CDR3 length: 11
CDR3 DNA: TGCAGTGCTAGCAGGGATCCTGGCTACACCTTC
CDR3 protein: CSASRDPGYTF

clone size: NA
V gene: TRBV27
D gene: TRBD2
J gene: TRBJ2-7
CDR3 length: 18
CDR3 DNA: TGTGCCAGCAGTTTATCGGCTAGCGGGAGTAAATTTTCCTACGAGCAGTACTTC
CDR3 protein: CASSLSASGSKFSYEQYF

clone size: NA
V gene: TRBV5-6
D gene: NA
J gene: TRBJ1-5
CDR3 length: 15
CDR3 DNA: TGTGCCAGCAGCTTGGGGACGGGGGACCATCAGCCCCAGCATTTT
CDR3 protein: CASSLGTGDHQPQHF

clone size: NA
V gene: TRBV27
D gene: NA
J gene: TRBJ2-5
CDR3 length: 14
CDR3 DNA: TGTGCCAGCAGTTTATCTGCGGGCGCAGAGACCCAGTACTTC
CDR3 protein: CASSLSAGAETQYF

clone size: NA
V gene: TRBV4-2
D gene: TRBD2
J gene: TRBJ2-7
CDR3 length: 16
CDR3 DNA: TGTGCCAGCAGCCAAGATTGGGAGGGGAGGTTTTACGAGCAGTACTTC
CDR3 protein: CASSQDWEGRFYEQYF

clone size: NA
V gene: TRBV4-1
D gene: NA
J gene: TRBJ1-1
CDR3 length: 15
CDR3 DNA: TGCGCCAGCAGCCAAGATCGGGGTGGAGGGCCTGAAGCTTTCTTT
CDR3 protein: CASSQDRGGGPEAFF

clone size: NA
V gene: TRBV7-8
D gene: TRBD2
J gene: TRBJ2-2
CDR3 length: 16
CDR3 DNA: TGTGCCAGCAGCCAGACTAGCGGGAGGCCCACCGGGGAGCTGTTTTTT
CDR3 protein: CASSQTSGRPTGELFF

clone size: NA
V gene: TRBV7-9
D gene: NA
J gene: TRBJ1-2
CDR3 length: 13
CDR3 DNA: TGTGCCAGCAGCTTAACGCAGGCCTATGGCTACACCTTC
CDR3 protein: CASSLTQAYGYTF

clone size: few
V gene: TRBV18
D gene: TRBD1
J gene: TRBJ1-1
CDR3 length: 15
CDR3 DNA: TGTGCCAGCTCGCCAAGACAGGGGACGAACACTGAAGCTTTCTTT
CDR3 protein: CASSPRQGTNTEAFF

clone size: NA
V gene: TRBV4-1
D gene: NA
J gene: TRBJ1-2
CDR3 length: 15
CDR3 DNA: TGCGCCAGCAGCCAAGTAATAGAGGTTCACTATGGCTACACCTTC
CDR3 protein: CASSQVIEVHYGYTF

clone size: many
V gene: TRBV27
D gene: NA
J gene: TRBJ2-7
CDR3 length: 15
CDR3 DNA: TGTGCCAGCAGTCCCGTGGCAGGGAATCACTACGAGCAGTACTTC
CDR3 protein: CASSPVAGNHYEQYF

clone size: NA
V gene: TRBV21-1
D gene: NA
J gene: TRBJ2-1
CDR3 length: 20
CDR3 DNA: TGTGCCAGCACCATCCGGGCCCACCGGGGGACTAGCGGGGACTTTAATGAGCAGTTCTTC
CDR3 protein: CASTIRAHRGTSGDFNEQFF

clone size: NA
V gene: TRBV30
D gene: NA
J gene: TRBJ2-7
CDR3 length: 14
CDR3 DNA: TGTGCCTGGACCAAAAGGGACACCAGCTACGAGCAGTACTTC
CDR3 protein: CAWTKRDTSYEQYF

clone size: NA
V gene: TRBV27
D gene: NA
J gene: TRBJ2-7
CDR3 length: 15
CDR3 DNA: TGTGCCAGCAGTTTATCTTCGGGAGCGACCTACGAGCAGTACTTC
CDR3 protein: CASSLSSGATYEQYF

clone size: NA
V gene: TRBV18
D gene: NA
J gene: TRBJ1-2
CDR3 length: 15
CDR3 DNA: TGTGCCAGCTCTCTAAAACAGGGCCCTAACTATGGCTACACCTTC
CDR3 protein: CASSLKQGPNYGYTF

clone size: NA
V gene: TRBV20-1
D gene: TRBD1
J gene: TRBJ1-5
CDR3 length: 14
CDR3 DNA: TGCAGTGCTAGTAGGACAGGGGGCAATCAGCCCCAGCATTTT
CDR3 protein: CSASRTGGNQPQHF

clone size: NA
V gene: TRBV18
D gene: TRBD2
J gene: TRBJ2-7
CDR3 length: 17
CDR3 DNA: TGTGCCAGCTCACCAGGGACTAGCGGGAGTTGGTCCTACGAGCAGTACTTC
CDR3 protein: CASSPGTSGSWSYEQYF